Given below is one TCR beta chain in context. The source of the sample is a study of T cell responses to AZD1222 COVID-19 vaccine. Using immunoSEQ multiplex PCR, the repertoire was profiled, and TCRdb retains in-frame clones only, with some absent. The sample includes around 130,000 clones, roughly 92% of them seen just once. Material: peripheral blood, obtained 28 days after the second AZD1222 dose. The sequence came from an adult who received the AZD1222 COVID-19 vaccine.

The CDR3 reads CSVPGRPYNEQFF. The CDR3 DNA is TGCAGCGTCCCGGGGCGCCCCTACAATGAGCAGTTCTTC. The chain is built from TRBV29-1 and TRBJ2-1; D might be TRBD1 or TRBD2, each matching 5 bases. The CDR3 loop spans 13 amino acids. V lost 6 bases, J lost 2 bases, and 11 bases lay in between. Germline CDR1 reads SQVTM; CDR2 reads ANQGSEA.